The rows below give T cell receptor beta chains drawn from one sample of a study of long-term antiretroviral therapy in people with HIV. This table comes from immunoSEQ multiplex PCR, and its TCRdb copy is limited to in-frame clones, with some not included. The table includes tens of thousands of clones, approximately 85% detected once. The starting material was unsorted PBMCs, obtained 0.8 years before starting antiretroviral therapy. These receptors were taken from a man aged 18 to 30 with HIV. CDR3s include the opening cysteine and the closing phenylalanine or tryptophan. D genes are given only for firm matches. Some rows have no size entry. The others give once, few or many, or a class for an expanded clone.

clone_size d_call j_call v_call cdr3_aa cdr3_nt
- TRBD1 TRBJ1-2 TRBV6-1 CASSAGQGYGYTF TGTGCCAGCAGCGCTGGACAGGGATATGGCTACACCTTC
once - TRBJ2-1 TRBV6-5 CASSLELVGSYNEQFF TGTGCCAGCAGTTTAGAGTTGGTCGGATCCTACAATGAGCAGTTCTTC
- TRBD1 TRBJ2-7 TRBV27 CASSARWTGGAYEQYF TGTGCCAGCAGCGCTCGGTGGACAGGTGGGGCCTACGAGCAGTACTTC
few TRBD1 TRBJ1-2 TRBV2 CASSVTGIGYTF TGTGCCAGCAGTGTGACAGGGATTGGCTACACCTTC
- TRBD2 TRBJ2-4 TRBV5-1 CASSPGGGRPKNIQYF TGCGCCAGCAGCCCCGGGGGGGGGCGCCCCAAAAACATTCAGTACTTC
- TRBD1 TRBJ1-1 TRBV5-6 CASSVRTGKTEAFF TGTGCCAGCAGCGTTAGGACAGGGAAAACTGAAGCTTTCTTT
few - TRBJ2-7 TRBV11-2 CASSPQDYEQYF TGTGCCAGCAGCCCCCAGGACTACGAGCAGTACTTC
- TRBD2 TRBJ2-1 TRBV7-8 CASSSRFLAGMGEQFF TGTGCCAGCAGCAGTCGGTTCCTAGCGGGGATGGGTGAGCAGTTCTTC
- TRBD2 TRBJ2-7 TRBV6-4 CASRVSGDSYEQYF TGTGCCAGCAGAGTAAGCGGGGACTCCTACGAGCAGTACTTC
- - TRBJ1-2 TRBV18 CASSPLEVNYGYTF TGTGCCAGCTCACCACTTGAGGTCAACTATGGCTACACCTTC
few TRBD2 TRBJ2-7 TRBV6-5 CASGVSGTYEQYF TGTGCCAGCGGGGTAAGCGGGACCTACGAGCAGTACTTC
few - TRBJ1-2 TRBV5-4 CASSRTVSYGYTF TGTGCCAGCAGCCGGACAGTCTCATATGGCTACACCTTC
once - TRBJ2-4 TRBV7-2 CASSLVGGLAKNIQYF TGTGCCAGCAGCTTAGTGGGGGGTCTAGCCAAAAACATTCAGTACTTC
- TRBD1 TRBJ2-5 TRBV5-6 CASRQTGGMETQYF TGTGCCAGCAGACAGACAGGGGGCATGGAGACCCAGTACTTC
- - TRBJ2-1 TRBV7-2 CASSLAAGSYNEQFF TGTGCCAGCAGCTTAGCCGCGGGGTCCTACAATGAGCAGTTCTTC
- - TRBJ1-1 TRBV5-6 CASSLSGSYTEAFF TGTGCCAGCAGTCTTTCAGGGAGCTACACTGAAGCTTTCTTT
- - TRBJ1-2 TRBV4-3 CASSPYRAAGYTF TGCGCCAGCAGCCCCTACAGGGCAGCTGGCTACACCTTC
- TRBD1 TRBJ1-2 TRBV4-1 CASSPPDRGPYGYTF TGCGCCAGCAGCCCCCCGGACAGGGGGCCCTATGGCTACACCTTC
- TRBD2 TRBJ2-5 TRBV6-5 CASSMTSGGQETQYF TGTGCCAGCAGCATGACTAGCGGGGGACAAGAGACCCAGTACTTC
few TRBD1 TRBJ1-1 TRBV7-9 CASSFTETGDTEAFF TGTGCCAGCAGCTTCACAGAGACAGGGGACACTGAAGCTTTCTTT
- - TRBJ1-5 TRBV27 CASSFVVGQPQHF TGTGCCAGCAGTTTTGTCGTCGGGCAGCCCCAGCATTTT
medium-sized - TRBJ1-5 TRBV19 CASSIAGMQPQHF TGTGCCAGTAGTATTGCGGGGATGCAGCCCCAGCATTTT
- - TRBJ2-7 TRBV13 CASSLGGQSYEQYF TGTGCCAGCAGCTTAGGGGGTCAGTCCTACGAGCAGTACTTC